This T cell receptor (beta chain) was sequenced during a study of T cell responses to AZD1222 COVID-19 vaccine. Sequenced by immunoSEQ multiplex PCR; TCRdb stores in-frame clones only, minus some. This sample has roughly 160,000 clones, with 90% to 95% found just once. This clone was found a few times. Its target is not known. Study observations and caveats: Only after the peak T cell response were repertoires sampled. Nearly half of spike-specific TCRs reportedly target variant regions that are unmutated in the B.1.351 and B.1.1.7 variants. Most donors were white British, females outnumbered males, and clonal diversity was possibly underestimated. There were vaccine-associated CD4 TCRs across spike, dominant at 160-218 and 743-854.

In germline, CDR1 is SGDLS, CDR2 YYNGEE. The CDR3 runs 14 residues. V gave up 3 bases and J gave up 7 bases, with 11 bases separating them. This chain links TRBV9 with TRBJ1-6; TRBD1 might be the D (6 bases). The sample was peripheral blood, taken on day 0 of AZD1222 vaccination. This receptor was obtained from an adult in good health. CDR3 residues: CASSAPDRNSPLHF. CDR3 sequence (DNA): TGTGCCAGCAGCGCCCCCGACAGGAATTCACCCCTCCACTTT.